This T cell receptor (beta chain) derives from a study of T cells after yellow fever vaccination. Overall study context: When fractions had low cell numbers, they were prepared with SMART-Seq v4 Ultra Low Input. Study results and limitations: The booster response re-showed most primary clones: around 97% CD4, over 80% CD8. Just a small share of clonotypes turned up in the CD4 compartment as well as the CD8 compartment.

Researchers made TCR cDNA using 5'RACE template switching, and this step added a universal primer site and UMIs. Using its own MiXCR run on the 5' RACE reads, TCRdb lists one record per CDR3 protein. The sample holds tens of thousands of distinct CDR3 sequences, 7% to 8.5% seen once. V was shortened by 3 bases and J by 6 bases, with 18 bases between the two germline ends. Germline CDR1 reads ENHRY; CDR2 reads SYGVKD. CDR3 size: 15 residues. This clonotype was seen at least ten times. Its antigen remains unknown. The source material was CD8+ T cells sorted from PBMCs, sampled roughly 15 days after the first yellow fever vaccination. The chain uses TRBV10-3 and TRBJ2-7; D perhaps matches TRBD1 (6 bases). The receptor's source is a man between 18 and 35 years old who received the YFV17D yellow fever vaccine. CDR3 coding DNA: TGTGCCATCAGTGACAGTGGGACACCCCGAGGCGAGCAGTACGTC. It translates to CAISDSGTPRGEQYV.